This T cell receptor beta chain was retrieved from a study of cytomegalovirus exposure and HLA in healthy donors. Study-wide context: From donors who were HLA-typed, an early data release held around 85 million unique TCRs.

The germline V gene has CDR1 SGHTA and CDR2 FQGNSA. The length of the CDR3 is 13 residues. Trimming cost V 2 bases and J 11 bases, with 16 bases left between them. The primer mix had 60 Vbeta and 13 Jbeta primers. Generated by immunoSEQ multiplex PCR, the TCRdb table keeps only in-frame clones and is missing some. The repertoire includes 200,000 to 250,000 clones, more than 75% of them detected once, and 1.3% sits in the top ten. In the case of this clone: Its antigen is currently unknown.

Overall study findings and caveats: In a later analysis, the majority of CMV-associated beta chains seemingly showed HLA restriction. Accurate predictions that matched the HLA-A and HLA-B alleles of most subjects were reportedly made from TCR beta sequences. For presence/absence analyses, sequencing depth was assumed to be roughly uniform across donors.

This chain links TRBV7-2 with TRBJ2-7; no definite D call. This receptor was taken from a human donor in good health. The source material was PBMCs. The DNA for the CDR3 is TGTGCCAGCAGCTTATCGCGGCAGAGAGGAAAGTACTTC. Its translation: CASSLSRQRGKYF.